The 2 T cell receptor beta chains reported below all come from one sample, sequenced in a study of Graves' ophthalmopathy and Graves' hyperthyroidism. RNA transcripts were the source from which TCR beta CDR3 regions were amplified. Investigators did first-round RT-PCR with HTBI primers, then second-round multiplex PCR. Via MiXCR, TCRdb re-called the multiplex PCR reads, giving one row per CDR3 protein. The sample yields 220,000 or so distinct CDR3 sequences, roughly 21% seen once. Source material: peripheral blood. These receptors all come from a woman aged 50 to 60 with Graves' ophthalmopathy.

This clonotype has a count of ten or more. The gene calls are TRBV12-3 or TRBV12-4 and TRBJ2-2, with 11 nucleotides matching TRBD2. The CDR3 consists of 15 residues. V trimming: 1 base; J trimming: 5 bases; junction bases outside the gene matches: 0. The DNA of the CDR3 is TGTGCCAGCAGTTTAGGGACTAGCGGGACCGGGGAGCTGTTTTTT. It codes for CASSLGTSGTGELFF.

This clonotype was detected many times. V is TRBV20-1 and J is TRBJ1-5, with TRBD1 identical over 8 bases. The trim removed 4 bases at V and 6 bases at J, leaving 5 bases unmatched. CDR3 length: 13 residues. Germline-derived CDR1 and CDR2 are DFQATT and SNEGSKA (reference sequence). The CDR3 bases are TGCAGTGCTATGTACAGGGGGGCTCAGCCCCAGCATTTT. Translating it yields CSAMYRGAQPQHF.